What follows are 6 T cell receptor beta chains derived from one specimen sequenced in a study of T cells in Graves' hyperthyroidism and ophthalmopathy (dated by TCRdb to the late 2010s). Library creation used multiplex PCR. TCRdb records Illumina HiSeq 2000 as the sequencer. Amplification of TCR beta CDR3 regions was carried out from RNA transcripts. The TCR CDR3 was subjected to a first round of RT-PCR using the HTBI primer set and the Qiagen OneStep RT-PCR kit. TCRdb cleaned the public reads at Q25 with fastp, built clones with MiXCR and kept in-frame beta chains. Each CDR3 protein gets just one entry, which takes the most common genes and DNA from the rows behind it. Within this sample are hundreds of thousands of distinct CDR3 sequences, with about 16% of them counted one time only. The ten most abundant clones make up about 3.5% of the sample. Sequenced material: blood. Every receptor here comes from a woman between 35 and 50 years old with Graves' ophthalmopathy.

At least ten counts were recorded for this clonotype. V gene TRBV18 combines with J gene TRBJ1-3, with 8 bases identical to TRBD1. V gave up 2 bases and J gave up 0 bases; unmatched junction bases: 3. Germline V CDR1 and CDR2: KGHSH, LQKENI. The CDR3 sequence is 16 residues long. The CDR3: CASSPGTGRSGNTIYF. DNA of the CDR3: TGTGCCAGCTCACCAGGGACAGGCCGCTCTGGAAACACCATATATTTT. The whole variable domain, filled in from reference TRBV18 and TRBJ1-3, reads NAGVMQNPRHLVRRRGQEARLRCSPMKGHSHVYWYRQLPEEGLKFMVYLQKENIIDESGMPKERFSAEFPKEGPSILRIQQVVRGDSAAYFCASSPGTGRSGNTIYFGEGSWLTVV.

The gene calls are TRBV6-1 and TRBJ2-1, with 9 bases fitting TRBD2. Trimming cost V 6 bases and J 4 bases; bases outside gene matches: 10. Germline assignment: CDR1 MNHNS and CDR2 SASEGT. This CDR3 comprises 16 residues. This CDR3 is CASRAGGRGRYNEQFF. As DNA, the CDR3 is TGTGCCAGCAGGGCGGGGGGGCGGGGTCGGTACAATGAGCAGTTCTTC.

J is TRBJ2-1 and V is TRBV7-2; D ambiguous. Per the germline V gene, CDR1 is SGHTA and CDR2 is FQGNSA. The CDR3 sequence is 15 residues long. The V end was cut by 2 bases, the J end by 4 bases, with 12 bases between. In DNA, the CDR3 is TGTGCCAGCAGCTTATTCCCTGGCGGTTACAATGAGCAGTTCTTC. This codes for CASSLFPGGYNEQFF.

This clonotype was observed a handful of times. The chain combines TRBV20-1 with TRBJ2-7, with TRBD2 matching 10 bases. V shed 1 base and J 4 bases; nucleotides not matched to a gene: 4. The CDR3 contains 14 residues. Germline V gene lookup returns CDR1 DFQATT and CDR2 SNEGSKA (reference sequence). CDR3 nucleotides: TGCAGTGCTAGAGTTGGGACTAGCGAGTACGAGCAGTACTTC. It yields the protein CSARVGTSEYEQYF.

The rearrangement links TRBV19 to TRBJ1-2; 9 bases are shared with TRBD1. The CDR3 loop spans 13 amino acids. The V gene end was trimmed by 6 bases and the J gene end by 4 bases; junction bases not matched to a gene: 3. Germline V gene sequence: CDR1 LNHDA, CDR2 SQIVND (reference sequence). The CDR3 sequence is CASRKGQGYGYTF. The DNA of the CDR3 is TGTGCCAGTAGGAAGGGACAGGGCTATGGCTACACCTTC.

This clonotype turned up a few times. V and J are TRBV3-1 and TRBJ2-5; TRBD2 agrees at 9 bases. V shed 0 bases and J 5 bases; nucleotides not matched to a gene: 4. CDR3 length: 15 amino acids. Germline loops: CDR1 LGHDT, CDR2 YNNKEL (reference sequence). The CDR3 reads CASSQDSGGVETQYF. CDR3 nucleotide sequence: TGTGCCAGCAGCCAAGATAGCGGGGGAGTTGAGACCCAGTACTTC.